These T cell receptor beta chains were read from a single sample in a study of metastatic and nonmetastatic thyroid tumors. With MiXCR, TCRdb reprocessed the PCR reads. Among fewer than 20,000 clones listed, over 25% were seen once. Sequenced sample: tumor tissue. These receptors all come from a male donor with papillary thyroid cancer or a benign thyroid nodule (not recorded which). Some clones in this sample may be carry-over from other donors' samples. Each CDR3 is given with its conserved first and last residue. The order of the fields is CDR3 protein, CDR3 DNA, J gene, D gene, V gene, clone size. D genes are given only for firm matches. Rows give clone size only sometimes, using once, few, many, or a class for an expanded clone.

CASSLTGTAWGAFF TGTGCCAGCAGTTTAACCGGGACAGCCTGGGGAGCTTTCTTT TRBJ1-1 TRBD1 TRBV27 medium-sized
CSVLGREYSNQPQHF TGCAGTGTACTCGGACGGGAATATAGCAATCAGCCCCAGCATTTT TRBJ1-5 - TRBV20-1 -
CASSSFRGLGSYNEQFF TGCGCCAGCAGCTCATTCAGGGGTCTAGGCTCCTACAATGAGCAGTTCTTC TRBJ2-1 - TRBV5-1 many
CASSPTGMFLYGYTF TGTGCCAGCAGTCCAACAGGGATGTTCCTCTATGGCTACACCTTC TRBJ1-2 - TRBV6-1 -
CASSQGRVYEQYF TGTGCCAGCAGCCAAGGAAGAGTCTACGAGCAGTACTTC TRBJ2-7 - TRBV3-1 many
CASSMGLAGGPRDTQYF TGTGCCAGTAGTATGGGACTAGCGGGAGGGCCGCGAGATACGCAGTATTTT TRBJ2-3 TRBD2 TRBV19 -
CSANDGGRTLYEQYF TGCAGTGCCAACGATGGAGGGAGGACACTCTACGAGCAGTACTTC TRBJ2-7 - TRBV20-1 -
CASCVVMYAGELFF TGTGCCAGCTGCGTAGTAATGTACGCCGGGGAGCTGTTTTTT TRBJ2-2 - TRBV9 -
CASSLILGTYATNEKLFF TGTGCCAGCAGCTTAATTCTCGGGACGTATGCAACTAATGAAAAACTGTTTTTT TRBJ1-4 - TRBV11-3 many
CASTSGRADTGELFF TGTGCCAGCACTAGCGGGAGGGCGGACACCGGGGAGCTGTTTTTT TRBJ2-2 TRBD2 TRBV7-2 -
CASPRQCGIDQFF TGTGCCAGCCCCCGACAGTGCGGGATTGATCAGTTCTTC TRBJ2-1 - TRBV2 -
CASSRGQGADTQYF TGCGCCAGCAGCCGGGGACAGGGGGCAGATACGCAGTATTTT TRBJ2-3 TRBD1 TRBV5-1 -
CSVPRDRRNTEAFF TGCAGCGTTCCTCGGGACAGACGGAACACTGAAGCTTTCTTT TRBJ1-1 TRBD1 TRBV29-1 -
CASSRGRNQYEQYF TGCGCCAGCAGCAGGGGCAGAAACCAATACGAGCAGTACTTC TRBJ2-7 - TRBV5-1 -
CASSFDGGTDTQYF TGTGCCAGCAGTTTCGACGGAGGCACAGATACGCAGTATTTT TRBJ2-3 - TRBV28 many
CASSQLTISGNTIYF TGTGCCAGCAGCCAACTTACGATCTCTGGAAACACCATATATTTT TRBJ1-3 - TRBV3-1 many
CASRQWESPLHF TGTGCCAGCAGACAATGGGAATCACCCCTCCACTTT TRBJ1-6 - TRBV28 many
CASSLETGGGNQPQHF TGTGCCAGCAGCTTAGAGACAGGGGGCGGCAATCAGCCCCAGCATTTT TRBJ1-5 TRBD1 TRBV11-2 -
CASSQGGTGATIYF TGTGCCAGCAGCCAAGGCGGGACAGGGGCCACCATATATTTT TRBJ1-3 TRBD1 TRBV3-1 many
CASSPRHPDTQYF TGTGCCAGCAGCCCCAGACACCCAGATACGCAGTATTTT TRBJ2-3 - TRBV4-2 many
CSARDSLASGELFF TGCAGTGCTAGAGATAGTCTAGCTTCCGGGGAGCTGTTTTTT TRBJ2-2 - TRBV20-1 -
CASSYSPREKLFF TGTGCCAGCAGTTACTCCCCGAGGGAAAAACTGTTTTTT TRBJ1-4 - TRBV6-5 few
CASIMTSDQYEQYF TGTGCCAGCATTATGACTAGCGACCAGTACGAGCAGTACTTC TRBJ2-7 TRBD2 TRBV2 medium-sized
CASSTGAITQYF TGTGCCAGCAGTACAGGGGCAATTACGCAGTATTTT TRBJ2-3 TRBD1 TRBV2 many
CASSQNPLKRGSYEQYF TGCGCCAGCAGCCAAAACCCCCTCAAAAGGGGCTCCTACGAGCAGTACTTC TRBJ2-7 - TRBV4-1 -
CASSLGPPGSSGNTIYF TGTGCCAGCAGCTTGGGACCCCCGGGGAGCTCTGGAAACACCATATATTTT TRBJ1-3 - TRBV11-2 -
CASMGPLYNEQFF TGTGCCAGCATGGGCCCTCTATACAATGAGCAGTTCTTC TRBJ2-1 - TRBV2 -
CASSLTYRDEQYFGPVTGELFF - TRBJ2-2 - TRBV5-1 -
CASADRDAKNIQYF TGTGCCAGCGCGGACAGAGATGCCAAAAACATTCAGTACTTC TRBJ2-4 - TRBV25-1 many
CASSPPWDRPYEQYF TGTGCCAGCAGCCCACCGTGGGACAGACCCTACGAGCAGTACTTC TRBJ2-7 TRBD1 TRBV11-3 -
CASSLALAGAFYEQYF TGTGCCAGCAGCTTAGCGTTAGCGGGAGCTTTCTACGAGCAGTACTTC TRBJ2-7 TRBD2 TRBV7-2 -
CASSQDVLNTEAFF TGTGCCAGCAGCCAAGATGTACTTAACACTGAAGCTTTCTTT TRBJ1-1 - TRBV3-1 once
CSALTSGTYNEQFF TGCAGTGCTCTGACTAGCGGGACCTACAATGAGCAGTTCTTC TRBJ2-1 TRBD2 TRBV20-1 -
CASSQDNGVLQPQHF TGCGCCAGCAGCCAAGATAACGGTGTCCTCCAGCCCCAGCATTTT TRBJ1-5 - TRBV4-1 few
CASSQDLWGYQETQYF TGTGCCAGCAGCCAAGATCTGTGGGGGTACCAAGAGACCCAGTACTTC TRBJ2-5 - TRBV4-2 -
CSARGVTGGGQPQHF TGCAGTGCCAGGGGCGTCACAGGGGGCGGACAGCCCCAGCATTTT TRBJ1-5 TRBD1 TRBV20-1 -
CASRVLRGLGGYTF TGTGCCAGCAGAGTATTAAGAGGCCTGGGGGGCTACACCTTC TRBJ1-2 - TRBV6-4 -